The entry below gives a single T cell receptor beta chain sequence along with its context. Its antigen remains unknown. With 5 bases removed from V and 0 bases from J, the gap between germline ends came to 8 bases. Germline V gene sequence: CDR1 MNHEY, CDR2 SMNVEV (reference sequence). This CDR3 is built from 15 residues. TCRdb's copy holds only in-frame clones and misses some; the assay was immunoSEQ multiplex PCR. The table lists 90,000 to 140,000 clones, 70% to 90% of them singletons. This entry is derived from a study of T cell responses to AZD1222 COVID-19 vaccine. Study-level points and caveats: Distributed over spike, vaccine-associated CD4 TCRs predominated at 160-218 and 743-854. A mostly white British donor set with more females was recruited, and clonal diversity was possibly underestimated.

The J gene is TRBJ1-6, the V gene TRBV27; D not certain. This TCR came from an adult in good health. Sequencing used peripheral blood, obtained on day 0 of AZD1222 vaccination. As DNA, the CDR3 is TGTGCCAGCAGTCGAGGGAGCTCCTATAATTCACCCCTCCACTTT. It is translated as CASSRGSSYNSPLHF.